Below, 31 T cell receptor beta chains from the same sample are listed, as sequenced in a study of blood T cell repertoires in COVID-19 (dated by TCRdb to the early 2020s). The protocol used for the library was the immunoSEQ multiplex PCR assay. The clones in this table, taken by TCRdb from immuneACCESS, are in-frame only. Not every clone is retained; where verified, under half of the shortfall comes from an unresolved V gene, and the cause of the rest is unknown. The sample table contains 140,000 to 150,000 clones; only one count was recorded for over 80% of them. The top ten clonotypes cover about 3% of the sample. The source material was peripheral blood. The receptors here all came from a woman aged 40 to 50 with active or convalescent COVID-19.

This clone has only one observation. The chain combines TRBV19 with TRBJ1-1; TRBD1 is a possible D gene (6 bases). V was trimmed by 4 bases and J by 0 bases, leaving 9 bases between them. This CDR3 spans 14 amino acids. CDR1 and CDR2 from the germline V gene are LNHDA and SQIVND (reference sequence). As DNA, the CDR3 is TGTGCCAGTAGTACCACAGGGATGAACACTGAAGCTTTCTTT. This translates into CASSTTGMNTEAFF.

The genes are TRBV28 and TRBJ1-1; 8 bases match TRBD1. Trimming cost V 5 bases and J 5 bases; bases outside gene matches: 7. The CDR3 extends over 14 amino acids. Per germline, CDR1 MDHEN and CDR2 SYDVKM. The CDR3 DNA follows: TGTGCCAGCAGTCCTCGGACAGGGAGGACTGAAGCTTTCTTT. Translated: CASSPRTGRTEAFF.

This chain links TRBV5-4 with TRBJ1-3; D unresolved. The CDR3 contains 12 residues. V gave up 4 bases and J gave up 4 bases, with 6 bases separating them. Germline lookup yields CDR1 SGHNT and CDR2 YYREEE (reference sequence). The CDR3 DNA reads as TGTGCCAGCAGCATACAGGGAAACACCATATATTTT. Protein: CASSIQGNTIYF.

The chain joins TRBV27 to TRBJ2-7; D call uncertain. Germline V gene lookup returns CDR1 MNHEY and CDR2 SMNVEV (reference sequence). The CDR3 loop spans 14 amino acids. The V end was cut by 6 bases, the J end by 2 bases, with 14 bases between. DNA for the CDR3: TGTGCCAGCAGCCCACTTGAGCCTACCTACGAGCAGTACTTC. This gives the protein CASSPLEPTYEQYF.

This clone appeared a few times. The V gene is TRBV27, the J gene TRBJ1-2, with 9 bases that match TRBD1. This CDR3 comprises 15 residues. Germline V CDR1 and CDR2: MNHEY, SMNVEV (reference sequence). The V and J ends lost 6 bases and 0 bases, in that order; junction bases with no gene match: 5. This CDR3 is CASRPDRGSNYGYTF. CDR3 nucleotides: TGTGCCAGCAGACCCGACAGGGGGTCTAACTATGGCTACACCTTC.

This chain's CDR3 is CASSPHRDRARHSNQPQHF. As DNA, the CDR3 is TGTGCCAGCAGTCCACACCGGGACAGGGCCCGGCATAGCAATCAGCCCCAGCATTTT. The gene calls are TRBV28 and TRBJ1-5, with 9 bases identical to TRBD1. The germline V gene has CDR1 MDHEN and CDR2 SYDVKM. The CDR3 has 19 amino acids. Trimming cost V 5 bases and J 0 bases; bases outside gene matches: 14.

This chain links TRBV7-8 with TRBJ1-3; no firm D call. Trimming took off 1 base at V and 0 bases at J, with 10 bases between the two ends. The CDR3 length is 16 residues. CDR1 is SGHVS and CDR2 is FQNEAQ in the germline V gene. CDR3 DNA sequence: TGTGCCAGCAGCTTAGTCCGGAGCGACTCTGGAAACACCATATATTTT. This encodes CASSLVRSDSGNTIYF.

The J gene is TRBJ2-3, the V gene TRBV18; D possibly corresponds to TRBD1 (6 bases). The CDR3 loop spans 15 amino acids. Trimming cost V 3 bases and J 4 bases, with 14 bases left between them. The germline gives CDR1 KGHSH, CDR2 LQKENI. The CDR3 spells CASSPKSQGSDTQYF. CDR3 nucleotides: TGTGCCAGCTCACCTAAAAGCCAGGGGTCAGATACGCAGTATTTT.

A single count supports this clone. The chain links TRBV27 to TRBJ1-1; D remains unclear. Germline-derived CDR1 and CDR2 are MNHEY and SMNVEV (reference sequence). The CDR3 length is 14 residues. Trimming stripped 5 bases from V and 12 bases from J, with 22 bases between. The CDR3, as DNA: TGTGCCAGCAGTACGTTCCCGGAGGCTCCTGAGTCTTTCTTT. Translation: CASSTFPEAPESFF.

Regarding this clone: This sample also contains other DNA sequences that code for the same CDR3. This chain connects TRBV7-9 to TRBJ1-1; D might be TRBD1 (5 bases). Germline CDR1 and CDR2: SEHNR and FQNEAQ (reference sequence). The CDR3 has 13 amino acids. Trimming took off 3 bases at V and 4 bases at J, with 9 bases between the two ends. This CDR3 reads CASSFQGPTEAFF. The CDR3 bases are TGTGCCAGCAGCTTTCAGGGCCCCACTGAAGCTTTCTTT.

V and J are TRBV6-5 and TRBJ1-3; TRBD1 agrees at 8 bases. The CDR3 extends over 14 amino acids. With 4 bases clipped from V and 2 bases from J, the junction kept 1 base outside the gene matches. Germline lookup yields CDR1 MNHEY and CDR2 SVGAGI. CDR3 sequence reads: CASSSTGAGNTIYF. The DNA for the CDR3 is TGTGCCAGCAGTTCGACAGGGGCTGGAAACACCATATATTTT.

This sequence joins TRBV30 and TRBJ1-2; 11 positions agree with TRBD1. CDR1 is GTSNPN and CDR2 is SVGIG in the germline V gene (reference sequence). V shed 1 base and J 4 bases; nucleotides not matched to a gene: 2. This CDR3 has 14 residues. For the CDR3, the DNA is TGTGCCTGGAGTGCGGACAGGGGGCTCTATGGCTACACCTTC. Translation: CAWSADRGLYGYTF.

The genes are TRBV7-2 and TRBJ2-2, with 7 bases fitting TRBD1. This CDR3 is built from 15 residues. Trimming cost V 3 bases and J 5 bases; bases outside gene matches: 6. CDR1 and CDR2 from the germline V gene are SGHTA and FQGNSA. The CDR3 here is CASSFDRVQTGELFF. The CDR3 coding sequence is TGTGCCAGCAGCTTCGACAGGGTGCAGACCGGGGAGCTGTTTTTT.

CDR3 residues: CASSPLGTLNTEAFF. CDR3 nucleotide sequence: TGTGCCAGCTCACCCCTGGGGACATTGAACACTGAAGCTTTCTTT. J is TRBJ1-1 and V is TRBV18; possible D gene TRBD1, 6 bases. In germline, CDR1 is KGHSH, CDR2 LQKENI. The CDR3 runs 15 residues. V was trimmed by 3 bases and J by 0 bases, leaving 11 bases between them.

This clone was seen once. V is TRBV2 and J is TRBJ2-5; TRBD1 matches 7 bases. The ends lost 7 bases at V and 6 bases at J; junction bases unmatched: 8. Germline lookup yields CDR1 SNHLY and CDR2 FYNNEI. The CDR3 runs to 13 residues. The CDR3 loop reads CASTETGVKTQYF. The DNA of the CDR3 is TGTGCCAGCACCGAAACAGGGGTAAAGACCCAGTACTTC. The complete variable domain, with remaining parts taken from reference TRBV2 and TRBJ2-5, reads EPEVTQTPSHQVTQMGQEVILRCVPISNHLYFYWYRQILGQKVEFLVSFYNNEISEKSEIFDDQFSVERPDGSNFTLKIRSTKLEDSAMYFCASTETGVKTQYFGPGTRLLVL.

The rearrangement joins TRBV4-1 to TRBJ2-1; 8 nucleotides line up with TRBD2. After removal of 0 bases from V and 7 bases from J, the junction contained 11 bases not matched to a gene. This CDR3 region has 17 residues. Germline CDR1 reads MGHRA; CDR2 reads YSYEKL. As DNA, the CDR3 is TGCGCCAGCAGCCAAGACCTCGGAGCGGGGGTTGGGAATGAGCAGTTCTTC. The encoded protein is CASSQDLGAGVGNEQFF.

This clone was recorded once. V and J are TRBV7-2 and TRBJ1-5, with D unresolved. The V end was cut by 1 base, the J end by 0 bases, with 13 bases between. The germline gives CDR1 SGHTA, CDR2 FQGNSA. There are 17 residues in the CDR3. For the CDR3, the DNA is TGTGCCAGCAGCTTAGATGGGAGGGAATATAGCAATCAGCCCCAGCATTTT. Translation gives CASSLDGREYSNQPQHF.

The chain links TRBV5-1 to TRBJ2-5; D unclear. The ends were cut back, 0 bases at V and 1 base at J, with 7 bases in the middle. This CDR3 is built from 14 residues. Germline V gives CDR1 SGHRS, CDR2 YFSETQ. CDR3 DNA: TGCGCCAGCAGCTTGGCGGGTATCCAAGAGACCCAGTACTTC. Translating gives CASSLAGIQETQYF. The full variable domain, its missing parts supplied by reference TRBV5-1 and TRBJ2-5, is KAGVTQTPRYLIKTRGQQVTLSCSPISGHRSVSWYQQTPGQGLQFLFEYFSETQRNKGNFPGRFSGRQFSNSRSEMNVSTLELGDSALYLCASSLAGIQETQYFGPGTRLLVL.

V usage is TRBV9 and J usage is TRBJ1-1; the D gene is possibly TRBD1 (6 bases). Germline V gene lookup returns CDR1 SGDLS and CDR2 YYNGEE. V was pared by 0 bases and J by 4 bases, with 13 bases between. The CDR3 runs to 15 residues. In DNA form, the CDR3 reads TGTGCCAGCAGCGTAGGAGGGCAAGGGGGCACTGAAGCTTTCTTT. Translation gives CASSVGGQGGTEAFF.

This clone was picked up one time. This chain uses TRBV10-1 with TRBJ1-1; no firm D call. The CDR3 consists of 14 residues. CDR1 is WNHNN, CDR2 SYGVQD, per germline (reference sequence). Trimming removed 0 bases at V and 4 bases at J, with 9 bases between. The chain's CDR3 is CASSESFVPTEAFF. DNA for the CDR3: TGCGCCAGCAGTGAGTCATTCGTTCCCACTGAAGCTTTCTTT.

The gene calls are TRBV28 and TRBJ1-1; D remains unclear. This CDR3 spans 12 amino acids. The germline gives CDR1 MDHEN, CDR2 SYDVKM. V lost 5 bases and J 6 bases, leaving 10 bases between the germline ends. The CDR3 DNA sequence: TGTGCCAGCAGTCCACTTATAGCTGAAGCTTTCTTT. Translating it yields CASSPLIAEAFF.

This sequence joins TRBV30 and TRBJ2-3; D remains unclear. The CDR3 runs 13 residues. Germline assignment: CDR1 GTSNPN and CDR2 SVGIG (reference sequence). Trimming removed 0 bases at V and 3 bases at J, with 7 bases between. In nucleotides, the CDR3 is TGTGCCTGGAGTGTTTTCGAGACAGATACGCAGTATTTT. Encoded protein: CAWSVFETDTQYF.

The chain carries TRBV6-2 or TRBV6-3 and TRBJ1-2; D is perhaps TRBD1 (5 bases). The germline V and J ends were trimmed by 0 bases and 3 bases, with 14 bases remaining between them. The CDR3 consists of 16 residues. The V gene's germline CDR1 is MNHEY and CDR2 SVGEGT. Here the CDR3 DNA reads TGTGCCAGCAGTTACTCGTTAAAGTCAGGGCACTATGGCTACACCTTC. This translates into CASSYSLKSGHYGYTF.

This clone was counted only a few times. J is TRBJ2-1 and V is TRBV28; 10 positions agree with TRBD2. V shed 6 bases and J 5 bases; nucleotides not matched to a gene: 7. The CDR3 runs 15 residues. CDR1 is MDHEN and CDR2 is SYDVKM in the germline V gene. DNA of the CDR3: TGTGCCAGCAGAAACCAAGCGGGAGGGGACAATGAGCAGTTCTTC. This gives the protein CASRNQAGGDNEQFF.

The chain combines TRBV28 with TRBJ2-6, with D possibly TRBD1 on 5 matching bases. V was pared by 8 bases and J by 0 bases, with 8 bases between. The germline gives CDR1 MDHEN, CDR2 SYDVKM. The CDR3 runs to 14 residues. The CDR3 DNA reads TGTGCCAGCCAGGGAAGCTCTGGGGCCAACGTCCTGACTTTC. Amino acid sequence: CASQGSSGANVLTF.

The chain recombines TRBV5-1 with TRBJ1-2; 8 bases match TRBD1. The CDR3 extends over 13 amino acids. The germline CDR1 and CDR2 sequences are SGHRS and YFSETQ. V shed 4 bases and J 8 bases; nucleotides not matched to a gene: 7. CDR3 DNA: TGCGCCAGCAGCCCGAGGACAGGGTCCGGCTACACCTTC. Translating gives CASSPRTGSGYTF.

The CDR3 DNA reads TGCGCCAGCAGCTCCCTAGCGGGAGGGCACACAGATACGCAGTATTTT. Its translation is CASSSLAGGHTDTQYF. The J gene is TRBJ2-3, the V gene TRBV5-1; 12 bases map to TRBD2. Trimming removed 3 bases from V and 2 bases from J; junction bases left unmatched: 4. CDR1 is SGHRS, CDR2 YFSETQ, per germline. The CDR3 consists of 16 residues.

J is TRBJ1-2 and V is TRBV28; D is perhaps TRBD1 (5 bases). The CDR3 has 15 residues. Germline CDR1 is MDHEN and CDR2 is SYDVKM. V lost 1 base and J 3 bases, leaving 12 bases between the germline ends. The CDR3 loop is CASSLSAGDHYGYTF. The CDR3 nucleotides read TGTGCCAGCAGTTTATCGGCGGGGGATCACTATGGCTACACCTTC.

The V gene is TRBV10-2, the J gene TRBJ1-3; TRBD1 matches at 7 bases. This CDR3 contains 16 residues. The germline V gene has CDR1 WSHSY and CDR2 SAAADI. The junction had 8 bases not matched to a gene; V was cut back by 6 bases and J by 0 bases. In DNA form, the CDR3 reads TGCGCCAGCAGCTATCTAGGGGGCCTCTCTGGAAACACCATATATTTT. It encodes CASSYLGGLSGNTIYF.

Here the CDR3 DNA reads TGTGCCAGCAGGGGTTACAGAGCTAGCACAGATACGCAGTATTTT. It encodes CASRGYRASTDTQYF. This chain links TRBV6-5 with TRBJ2-3; D unclear. This CDR3 comprises 15 residues. The V end lost 6 bases, the J end lost 0 bases, and 13 bases lay between the germline ends. Germline CDR1 MNHEY, CDR2 SVGAGI.

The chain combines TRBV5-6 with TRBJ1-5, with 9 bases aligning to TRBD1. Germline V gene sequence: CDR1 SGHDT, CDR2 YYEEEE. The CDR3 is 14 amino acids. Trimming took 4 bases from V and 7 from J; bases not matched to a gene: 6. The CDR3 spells CASSPGTGKQPQHF. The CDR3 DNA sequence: TGTGCCAGCAGCCCCGGGACAGGGAAACAGCCCCAGCATTTT.